This TCR beta chain appears in the sequencing data of a study of blood T cell repertoires in COVID-19 (dated by TCRdb to about 2020). Regarding the study in general: Samples from collaborators originated in the United States, Italy and Spain and spanned both the acute and convalescent phases of COVID-19. The prospective study material was composed of cDNA or gDNA derived from T cells, B-cell-depleted T cells, or PBMCs. HLA class I and class II types, where available, came from metadata supplied by the sample provider rather than from assay-based typing. Deeply sampled blood TCRbeta repertoires from subjects exposed to, actively infected with, or recovered from COVID-19 were included in the dataset. A de-identified subject ID, COVID-19 status, age in years and sex were almost always included in the sample metadata. Samples came from the ongoing ImmuneRACE study (first 160 participants) plus 1,254 subjects from 6 global collaborators. The repertoires were made available in a free public database intended to serve as a resource for research on the immune response to SARS-CoV-2.

The immunoSEQ Assay, a bias-controlled multiplex PCR, was used to amplify TCRbeta CDR3 regions from genomic DNA. The study's own analysis went as follows. The number of nucleated cells in each sample was estimated by amplification of reference gene primers within the assay. To quantify the absolute abundance of each unique TCRbeta CDR3 rearrangement, sequence reads were collapsed and filtered. For each sample, productive Simpson clonality was calculated as the square root of Simpson's diversity index over productive rearrangements. Drawn from immuneACCESS, this table holds only the in-frame rearrangements with V and J called that TCRdb kept. Clones are partly lost; checked studies trace under half to an unresolved V gene and leave the rest unexplained. V and J calls plus clone size are reproduced from that table; the DNA served to infer D and trimming. This sample comprises roughly 100,000 clones, more than 85% of them detected only once. The ten largest clones represent less than 5.5% of the sample.

General findings and caveats noted by the study authors: How much clinical and demographic metadata was included differed by source and by participant, and the metadata was provided uncurated.

Each collaborating institution followed its own protocols to collect whole blood in K2EDTA tubes. For TCRbeta analysis, collaborator samples were shipped as frozen whole blood, as isolated PBMCs, or as DNA extracted from either sample type. This clone has a single count. Which antigen it targets is not known. Per-base qualities were not stored, and no clone one base away is much larger. The germline V gene encodes CDR1 MNHNS and CDR2 SASEGT. V and J lose 0 bases and 5 bases, and a span of 10 bases separates them. Inclusive of the bounding cysteine and phenylalanine, the CDR3 is 14 residues long. The DNA shown is the 42-base CDR3, in frame from base 1.

The chain is encoded by TRBV6-1 joined to TRBJ1-1; no D gene call is confident. This TCR derives from a man between 18 and 29 years old with acute or convalescent COVID-19. The sequenced material came from peripheral blood. The bases read TGTGCCAGCAGTGAAGCTTTTACGGAGACTGAAGCTTTCTTT. Translation gives CASSEAFTETEAFF.